What follows are 5 T cell receptor beta chains derived from one specimen sequenced in a study of OX40 agonist ivuxolimab in advanced cancers. Some clones are missing from TCRdb's copy, which holds only in-frame ones; the method was immunoSEQ multiplex PCR. The table records about 77,000 clones, roughly 89% of them present only once. The sample here was CD4+ or CD8+ T cells sorted from blood, taken in a trial of the OX40 agonist ivuxolimab. The receptor set was obtained from an adult with an advanced solid tumor such as melanoma, head and neck, liver or kidney cancer.

The chain carries TRBV9 and TRBJ2-2; 14 bases are a match to TRBD2. The CDR3 has 17 amino acids. V trimming: 2 bases; J trimming: 4 bases; junction bases outside the gene matches: 4. Germline CDR1 and CDR2: SGDLS and YYNGEE. CDR3 coding DNA: TGTGCCAGCAGCGTCGGACTAGCGGGGGGCTTCACCGGGGAGCTGTTTTTT. This sequence encodes CASSVGLAGGFTGELFF.

This clone came up once. The rearrangement uses TRBV11-2 and TRBJ2-3; the D is unclear. Looked up from germline, CDR1 is SGHAT and CDR2 is FQNNGV. The CDR3 loop spans 15 amino acids. The ends were cut back, 2 bases at V and 8 bases at J, with 17 bases in the middle. CDR3: CASSLRSAALGTQYF. The CDR3 coding sequence is TGTGCCAGCAGCTTAAGGTCGGCAGCGCTCGGTACGCAGTATTTT.

The rearrangement links TRBV6-1 to TRBJ1-6; D uncertain. Germline lookup yields CDR1 MNHNS and CDR2 SASEGT. This CDR3 has 15 residues. V was pared by 3 bases and J by 7 bases, with 13 bases between. CDR3 sequence reads: CASSEWRATNSPLHF. CDR3 nucleotide sequence: TGTGCCAGCAGTGAGTGGAGGGCCACCAATTCACCCCTCCACTTT.

This clone was counted once. V usage is TRBV5-8 and J usage is TRBJ2-3; D is unclear. The CDR3 has 16 amino acids. Trimming shortened V by 1 base and J by 3 bases, and 15 bases separated the two germline ends. Germline CDR1 SGHTS, CDR2 YDEGEE. CDR3 nucleotide sequence: TGTGCCAGCAGCTTGACCTACCCGAGCAGTACAGATACGCAGTATTTT. It yields the protein CASSLTYPSSTDTQYF.

This clone was seen a handful of times. This chain links TRBV4-2 with TRBJ1-2; D not resolved. Trimming cost V 0 bases and J 4 bases, with 12 bases left between them. Germline values: CDR1 LGHNA, CDR2 YNFKEQ. The CDR3 spans 15 residues. CDR3 coding DNA: TGTGCCAGCAGCCAAGAAGGGCAGGCGACCTATGGCTACACCTTC. The encoded protein is CASSQEGQATYGYTF.